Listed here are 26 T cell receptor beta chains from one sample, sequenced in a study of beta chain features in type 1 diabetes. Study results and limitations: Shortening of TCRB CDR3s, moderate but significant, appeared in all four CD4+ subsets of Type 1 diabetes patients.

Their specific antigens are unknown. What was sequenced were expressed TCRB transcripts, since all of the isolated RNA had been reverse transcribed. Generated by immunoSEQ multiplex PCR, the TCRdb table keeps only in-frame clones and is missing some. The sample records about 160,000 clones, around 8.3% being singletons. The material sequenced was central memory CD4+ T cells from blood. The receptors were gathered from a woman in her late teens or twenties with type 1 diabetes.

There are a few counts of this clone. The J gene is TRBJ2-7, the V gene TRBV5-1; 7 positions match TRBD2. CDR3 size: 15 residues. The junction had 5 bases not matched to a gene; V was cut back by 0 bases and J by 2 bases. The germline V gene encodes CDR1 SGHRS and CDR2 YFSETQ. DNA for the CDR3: TGCGCCAGCAGCTTGGAGGGTGGGGGGGCCTACGAGCAGTACTTC. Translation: CASSLEGGGAYEQYF.

CDR3 sequence reads: CASSQGSGNTIYF. For the CDR3, the DNA is TGTGCCAGCTCTCAGGGCTCTGGAAACACCATATATTTT. The chain has TRBV18 and TRBJ1-3, with D tentatively TRBD1 (5 bases). CDR1 and CDR2 from the germline V gene are KGHSH and LQKENI. This CDR3 has 13 residues. V lost 6 bases and J lost 0, with 6 bases in between.

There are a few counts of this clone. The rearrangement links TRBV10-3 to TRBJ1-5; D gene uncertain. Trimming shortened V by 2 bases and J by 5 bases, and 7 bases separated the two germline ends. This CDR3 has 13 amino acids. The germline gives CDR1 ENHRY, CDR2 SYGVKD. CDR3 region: CAISETSYQPQHF. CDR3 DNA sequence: TGTGCCATCAGTGAGACGAGTTATCAGCCCCAGCATTTT.

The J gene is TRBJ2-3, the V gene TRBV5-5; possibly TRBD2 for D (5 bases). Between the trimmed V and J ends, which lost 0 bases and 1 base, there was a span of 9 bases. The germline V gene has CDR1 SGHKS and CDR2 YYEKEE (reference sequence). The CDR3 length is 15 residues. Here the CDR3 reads CASSLDDYRTDTQYF. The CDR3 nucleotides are TGTGCCAGCAGCTTGGACGACTACCGCACAGATACGCAGTATTTT.

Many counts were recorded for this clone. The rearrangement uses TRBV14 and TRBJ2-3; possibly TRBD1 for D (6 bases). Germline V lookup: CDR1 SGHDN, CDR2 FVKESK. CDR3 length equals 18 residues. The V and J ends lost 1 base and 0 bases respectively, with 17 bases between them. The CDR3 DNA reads TGTGCCAGCAGCCAAGGATACCCAAGGACAGCTAGCACAGATACGCAGTATTTT. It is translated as CASSQGYPRTASTDTQYF.

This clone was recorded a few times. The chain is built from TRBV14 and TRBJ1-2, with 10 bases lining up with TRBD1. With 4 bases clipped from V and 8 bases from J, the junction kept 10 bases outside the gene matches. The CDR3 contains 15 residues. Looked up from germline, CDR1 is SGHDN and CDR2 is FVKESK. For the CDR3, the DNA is TGTGCCAGCAGCCTAGCCGGGACAGGGGTCGGGGGCTACACCTTC. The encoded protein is CASSLAGTGVGGYTF.

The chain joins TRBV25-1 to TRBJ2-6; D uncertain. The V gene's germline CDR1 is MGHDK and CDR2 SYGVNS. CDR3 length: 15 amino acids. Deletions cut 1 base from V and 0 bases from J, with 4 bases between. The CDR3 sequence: CASSELSSGANVLTF. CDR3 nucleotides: TGTGCCAGCAGTGAATTATCCTCTGGGGCCAACGTCCTGACTTTC.

CDR3 sequence: CASSQLNSNYGYTF. The CDR3 DNA follows: TGTGCCAGCAGCCAACTGAACAGTAACTATGGCTACACCTTC. This chain connects TRBV16 to TRBJ1-2, with unresolved D. Germline loops: CDR1 KGHSY, CDR2 FQNENV. This CDR3 comprises 14 residues. V was shortened by 2 bases and J by 1 base, with 8 bases between the two germline ends.

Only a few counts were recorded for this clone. This CDR3 is CASTSLGQPEAFF. The CDR3 coding sequence is TGTGCCAGCACTTCCCTGGGGCAGCCTGAAGCTTTCTTT. The rearrangement joins TRBV28 to TRBJ1-1; TRBD1 might be the D (5 bases). Germline CDR1 reads MDHEN; CDR2 reads SYDVKM. This CDR3 spans 13 amino acids. V was cut by 7 bases and J by 6 bases, with 15 bases left in between.

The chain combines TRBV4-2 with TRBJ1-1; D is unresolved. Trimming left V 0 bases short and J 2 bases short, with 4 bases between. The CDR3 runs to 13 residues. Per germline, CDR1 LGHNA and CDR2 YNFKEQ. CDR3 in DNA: TGTGCCAGCAGCCAAGATCCAAACACTGAAGCTTTCTTT. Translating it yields CASSQDPNTEAFF.

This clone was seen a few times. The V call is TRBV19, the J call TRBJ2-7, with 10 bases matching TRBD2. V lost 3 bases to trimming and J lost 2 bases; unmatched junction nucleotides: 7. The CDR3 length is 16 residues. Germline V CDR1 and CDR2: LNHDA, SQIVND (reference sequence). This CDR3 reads CASSISLAGVAYEQYF. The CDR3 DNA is TGTGCCAGTAGTATCTCGCTAGCGGGAGTGGCCTACGAGCAGTACTTC.

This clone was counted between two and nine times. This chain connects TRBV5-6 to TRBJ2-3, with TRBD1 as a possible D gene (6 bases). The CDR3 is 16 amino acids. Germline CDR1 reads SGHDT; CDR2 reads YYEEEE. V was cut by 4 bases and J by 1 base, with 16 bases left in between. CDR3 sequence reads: CASSQNRVEGTDTQYF. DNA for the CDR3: TGTGCCAGCAGCCAGAACAGGGTAGAGGGCACAGATACGCAGTATTTT.

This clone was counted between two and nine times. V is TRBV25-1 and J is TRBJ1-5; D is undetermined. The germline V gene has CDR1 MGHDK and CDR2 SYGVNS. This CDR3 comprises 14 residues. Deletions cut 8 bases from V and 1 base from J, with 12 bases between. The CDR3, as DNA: TGTGCCAGCCTGAGGGTGGAGAGCAATCAGCCCCAGCATTTT. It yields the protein CASLRVESNQPQHF.

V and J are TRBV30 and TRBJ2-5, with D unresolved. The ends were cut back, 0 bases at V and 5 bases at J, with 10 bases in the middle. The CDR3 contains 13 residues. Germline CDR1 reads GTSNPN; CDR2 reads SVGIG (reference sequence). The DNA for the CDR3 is TGTGCCTGGAGTGTAAACAGCCGGGAGACCCAGTACTTC. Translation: CAWSVNSRETQYF.

CDR3: CASSFTYNEQFF. The CDR3, as DNA: TGTGCCAGCAGCTTCACCTACAATGAGCAGTTCTTC. The genes are TRBV7-2 and TRBJ2-1; D remains ambiguous. V shed 3 bases and J shed 2 bases, with 2 bases lying between them. CDR1 and CDR2 (germline): SGHTA, FQGNSA. The CDR3 extends over 12 amino acids.

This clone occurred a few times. DNA of the CDR3: TGTGCCAGTACCAGGTACGGGGCCAGGGGAGACTATGGCTACACCTTC. It codes for CASTRYGARGDYGYTF. The chain uses TRBV19 and TRBJ1-2; maybe TRBD1 (6 bases). V was pared by 7 bases and J by 3 bases, with 21 bases between. This CDR3 contains 16 residues. CDR1 LNHDA and CDR2 SQIVND come from the germline V gene (reference sequence).

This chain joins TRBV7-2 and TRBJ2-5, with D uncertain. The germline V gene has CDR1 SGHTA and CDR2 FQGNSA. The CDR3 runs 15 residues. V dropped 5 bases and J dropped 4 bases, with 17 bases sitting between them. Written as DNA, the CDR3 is TGTGCCAGCAGCCCCCAAGCTGGTTTTGGAGAGACCCAGTACTTC. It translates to CASSPQAGFGETQYF.

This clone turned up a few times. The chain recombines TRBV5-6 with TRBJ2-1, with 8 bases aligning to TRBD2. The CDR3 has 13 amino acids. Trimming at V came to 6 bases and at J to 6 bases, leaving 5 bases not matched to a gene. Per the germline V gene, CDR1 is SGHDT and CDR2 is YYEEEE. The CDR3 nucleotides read TGTGCCAGCACCGGGGGGGGGAGCAATGAGCAGTTCTTC. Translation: CASTGGGSNEQFF.

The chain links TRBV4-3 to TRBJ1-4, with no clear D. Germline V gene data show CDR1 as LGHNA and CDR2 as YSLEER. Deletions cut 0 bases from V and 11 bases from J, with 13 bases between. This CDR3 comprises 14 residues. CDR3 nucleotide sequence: TGCGCCAGCAGCCAAGATGGCCGGGATTTGAAACTGTTTTTT. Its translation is CASSQDGRDLKLFF.

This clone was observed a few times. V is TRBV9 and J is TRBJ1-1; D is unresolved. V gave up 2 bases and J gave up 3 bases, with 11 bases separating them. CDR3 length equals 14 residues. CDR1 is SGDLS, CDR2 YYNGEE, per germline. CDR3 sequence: CASSVEAVHTEAFF. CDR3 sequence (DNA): TGTGCCAGCAGCGTCGAGGCGGTCCACACTGAAGCTTTCTTT.

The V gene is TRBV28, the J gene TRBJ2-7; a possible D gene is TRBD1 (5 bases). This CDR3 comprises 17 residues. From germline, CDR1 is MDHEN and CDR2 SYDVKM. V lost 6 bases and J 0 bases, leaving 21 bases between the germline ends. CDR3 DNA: TGTGCCAGCAGCACAAAATACCGACAGCCTATCTCCTACGAGCAGTACTTC. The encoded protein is CASSTKYRQPISYEQYF.

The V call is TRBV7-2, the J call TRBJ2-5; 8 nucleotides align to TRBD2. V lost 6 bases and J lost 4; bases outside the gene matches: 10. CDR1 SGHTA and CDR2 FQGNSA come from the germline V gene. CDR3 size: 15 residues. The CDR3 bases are TGTGCCAGCAGTCAGGGAGGAGCGGGAGTAGAGACCCAGTACTTC. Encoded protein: CASSQGGAGVETQYF.

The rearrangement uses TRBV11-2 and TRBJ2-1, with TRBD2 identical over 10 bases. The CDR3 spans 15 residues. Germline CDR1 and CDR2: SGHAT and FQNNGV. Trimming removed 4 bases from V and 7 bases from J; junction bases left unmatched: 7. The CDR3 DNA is TGTGCCAGCAGCTCTGGACTAGCGGTGGCGAATGAGCAGTTCTTC. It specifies CASSSGLAVANEQFF.

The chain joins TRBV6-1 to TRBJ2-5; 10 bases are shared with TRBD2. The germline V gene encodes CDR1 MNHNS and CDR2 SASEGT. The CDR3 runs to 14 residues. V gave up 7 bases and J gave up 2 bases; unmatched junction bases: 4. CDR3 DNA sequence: TGTGCCAGCACCTCGGGACTAGCGCAAGAGACCCAGTACTTC. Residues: CASTSGLAQETQYF.

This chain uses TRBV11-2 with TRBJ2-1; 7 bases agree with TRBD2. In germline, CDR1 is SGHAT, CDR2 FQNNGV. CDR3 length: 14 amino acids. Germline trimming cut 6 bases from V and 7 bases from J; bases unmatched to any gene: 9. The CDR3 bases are TGTGCCAGCAGTCCTGGACTAGGTTTAAATGAGCAGTTCTTC. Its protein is CASSPGLGLNEQFF.

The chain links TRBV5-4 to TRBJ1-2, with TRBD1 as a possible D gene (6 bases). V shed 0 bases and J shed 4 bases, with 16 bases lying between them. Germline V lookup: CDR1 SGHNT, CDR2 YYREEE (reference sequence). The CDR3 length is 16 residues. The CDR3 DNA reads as TGTGCCAGCAGCTTGGGCGGGGGCAGTTTTGTCTATGGCTACACCTTC. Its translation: CASSLGGGSFVYGYTF.